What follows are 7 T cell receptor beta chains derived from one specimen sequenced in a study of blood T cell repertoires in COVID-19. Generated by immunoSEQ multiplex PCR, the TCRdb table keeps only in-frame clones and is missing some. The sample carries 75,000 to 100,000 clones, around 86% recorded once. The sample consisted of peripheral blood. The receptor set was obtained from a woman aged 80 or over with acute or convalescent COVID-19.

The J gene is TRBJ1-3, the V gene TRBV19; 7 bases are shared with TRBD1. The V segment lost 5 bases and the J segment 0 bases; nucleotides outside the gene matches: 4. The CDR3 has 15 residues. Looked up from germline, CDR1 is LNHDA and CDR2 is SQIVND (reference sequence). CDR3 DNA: TGTGCCAGTAGTTCGGACAGGCTCTCTGGAAACACCATATATTTT. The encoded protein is CASSSDRLSGNTIYF.

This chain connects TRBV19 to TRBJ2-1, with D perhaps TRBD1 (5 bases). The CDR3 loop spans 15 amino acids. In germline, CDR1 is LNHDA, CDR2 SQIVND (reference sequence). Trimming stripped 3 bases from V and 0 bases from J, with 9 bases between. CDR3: CASSIRQSSYNEQFF. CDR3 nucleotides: TGTGCCAGTAGTATTCGACAGAGCTCCTACAATGAGCAGTTCTTC.

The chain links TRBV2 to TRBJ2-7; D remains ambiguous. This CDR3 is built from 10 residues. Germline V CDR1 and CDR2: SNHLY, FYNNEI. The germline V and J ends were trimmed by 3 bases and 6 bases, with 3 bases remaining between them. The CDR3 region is CASSDFEQYF. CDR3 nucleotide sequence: TGTGCCAGCAGTGACTTCGAGCAGTACTTC.

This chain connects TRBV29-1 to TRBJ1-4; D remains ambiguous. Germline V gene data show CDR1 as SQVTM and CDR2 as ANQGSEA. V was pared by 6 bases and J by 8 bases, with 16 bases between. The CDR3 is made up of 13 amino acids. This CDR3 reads CSVGEKGWEKLFF. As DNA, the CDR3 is TGCAGCGTCGGGGAGAAGGGCTGGGAAAAACTGTTTTTT.

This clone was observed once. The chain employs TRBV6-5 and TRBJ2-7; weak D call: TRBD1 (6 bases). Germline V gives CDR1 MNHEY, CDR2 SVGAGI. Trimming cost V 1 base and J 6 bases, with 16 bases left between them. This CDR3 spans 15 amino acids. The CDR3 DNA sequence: TGTGCCAGCAGTTACTTCGGGACAAGAGATCTCGAGCAGTACTTC. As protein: CASSYFGTRDLEQYF.

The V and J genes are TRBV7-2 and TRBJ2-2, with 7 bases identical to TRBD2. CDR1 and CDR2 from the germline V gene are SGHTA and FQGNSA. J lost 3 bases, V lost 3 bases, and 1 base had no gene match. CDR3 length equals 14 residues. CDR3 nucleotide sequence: TGTGCCAGCAGCTTGGGGGGGTACACCGGGGAGCTGTTTTTT. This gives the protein CASSLGGYTGELFF.

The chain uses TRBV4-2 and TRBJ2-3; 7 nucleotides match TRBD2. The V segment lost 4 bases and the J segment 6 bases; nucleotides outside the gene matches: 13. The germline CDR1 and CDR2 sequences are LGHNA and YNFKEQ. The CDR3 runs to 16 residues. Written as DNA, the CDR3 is TGTGCCAGCAGCCGGTATTCAAGCGGGGCAGTCGATACGCAGTATTTT. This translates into CASSRYSSGAVDTQYF.